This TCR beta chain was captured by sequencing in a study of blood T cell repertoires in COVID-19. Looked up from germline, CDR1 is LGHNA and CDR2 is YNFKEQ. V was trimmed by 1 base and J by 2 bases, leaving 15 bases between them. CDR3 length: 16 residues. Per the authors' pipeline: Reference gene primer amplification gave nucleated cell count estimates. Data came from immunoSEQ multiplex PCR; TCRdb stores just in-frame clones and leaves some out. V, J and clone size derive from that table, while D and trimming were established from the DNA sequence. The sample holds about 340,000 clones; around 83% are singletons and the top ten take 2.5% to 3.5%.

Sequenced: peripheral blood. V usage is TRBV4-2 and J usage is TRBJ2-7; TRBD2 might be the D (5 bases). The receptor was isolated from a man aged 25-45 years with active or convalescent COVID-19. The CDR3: CASSQGNGEPAYEQYF. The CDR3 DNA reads TGTGCCAGCAGCCAAGGTAACGGGGAACCAGCCTACGAGCAGTACTTC.